These 21 T cell receptor beta chains were all obtained from the same sample, sequenced in a study of blood T cell repertoires in COVID-19. TCRdb keeps only in-frame clones here, not all; method: immunoSEQ multiplex PCR. The sample carries fewer than 250,000 clones, about 85% recorded once. The sample taken for sequencing was peripheral blood. These receptors originate from a woman aged 55-70 years with active or convalescent COVID-19.

The chain combines TRBV4-2 with TRBJ1-6; D is perhaps TRBD1 (5 bases). CDR1 LGHNA and CDR2 YNFKEQ come from the germline V gene. The V and J ends lost 0 bases and 7 bases respectively, with 10 bases between them. The CDR3 contains 15 residues. CDR3 sequence: CASSQEGQGNSPLHF. In nucleotides, the CDR3 is TGTGCCAGCAGCCAAGAGGGGCAGGGAAATTCACCCCTCCACTTT.

The chain joins TRBV2 to TRBJ2-3, with 9 bases lining up with TRBD1. The germline V gene has CDR1 SNHLY and CDR2 FYNNEI. The CDR3 totals 16 residues. With 3 bases clipped from V and 1 base from J, the junction kept 5 bases outside the gene matches. CDR3 bases: TGTGCCAGCAGTGAGACAGGGGGGTTTGGCACAGATACGCAGTATTTT. It is translated as CASSETGGFGTDTQYF. Full variable domain (missing parts from reference TRBV2 and TRBJ2-3): EPEVTQTPSHQVTQMGQEVILRCVPISNHLYFYWYRQILGQKVEFLVSFYNNEISEKSEIFDDQFSVERPDGSNFTLKIRSTKLEDSAMYFCASSETGGFGTDTQYFGPGTRLTVL.

The J gene is TRBJ1-2, the V gene TRBV30; no definite D call. CDR3 length: 13 amino acids. Germline CDR1 reads GTSNPN; CDR2 reads SVGIG (reference sequence). Trimming removed 5 bases from V and 2 bases from J, with 12 bases in between. The CDR3 DNA is TGTGCCTGGTCTCTCGCAGCGAACTATGGCTACACCTTC. It specifies CAWSLAANYGYTF.

The chain joins TRBV19 to TRBJ1-5, with D unclear. CDR1 and CDR2 (germline): LNHDA, SQIVND (reference sequence). This CDR3 is built from 13 residues. V dropped 3 bases and J dropped 4 bases, with 7 bases sitting between them. The CDR3 DNA reads TGTGCCAGTAGTATTGGTCAGAATCAGCCCCAGCATTTT. It is translated as CASSIGQNQPQHF.

This clone was seen ten or more times. The V call is TRBV11-2, the J call TRBJ1-5; TRBD1 aligns across 10 bases. Trimming cost V 5 bases and J 2 bases; bases outside gene matches: 3. Germline V gene data show CDR1 as SGHAT and CDR2 as FQNNGV. The CDR3 spans 15 residues. The CDR3 protein is CASSGGTGGNQPQHF. The CDR3 DNA sequence: TGTGCCAGCAGCGGTGGGACAGGGGGCAATCAGCCCCAGCATTTT.

This sequence joins TRBV5-6 and TRBJ2-2; 10 nucleotides align to TRBD1. The V gene end was trimmed by 4 bases and the J gene end by 3 bases; junction bases not matched to a gene: 3. Per the germline V gene, CDR1 is SGHDT and CDR2 is YYEEEE. This CDR3 region has 15 residues. CDR3 protein: CASSRQGAYTGELFF. In nucleotides, the CDR3 is TGTGCCAGCAGCAGACAGGGGGCGTACACCGGGGAGCTGTTTTTT.

The chain joins TRBV19 to TRBJ1-5; 10 bases are a match to TRBD1. Germline trimming cut 5 bases from V and 4 bases from J; bases unmatched to any gene: 5. This CDR3 contains 15 residues. Germline loops: CDR1 LNHDA, CDR2 SQIVND (reference sequence). CDR3 DNA sequence: TGTGCCAGTAGTTCGGGACAGGGGAGTAATCAGCCCCAGCATTTT. Its translation is CASSSGQGSNQPQHF.

The chain combines TRBV25-1 with TRBJ1-1; D remains unclear. Germline V gene sequence: CDR1 MGHDK, CDR2 SYGVNS. V was pared by 3 bases and J by 5 bases, with 4 bases between. The CDR3 extends over 11 amino acids. DNA of the CDR3: TGTGCCAGCAGTGAGCGGACTGAAGCTTTCTTT. This translates into CASSERTEAFF.

The rearrangement uses TRBV7-9 and TRBJ1-2; D not certain. The CDR3 totals 15 residues. Trimming removed 1 base at V and 0 bases at J, with 9 bases between. The germline gives CDR1 SEHNR, CDR2 FQNEAQ (reference sequence). The CDR3, as DNA: TGTGCCAGCAGCTTAGAAACCTCAGCTAACTATGGCTACACCTTC. This encodes CASSLETSANYGYTF.

Here the CDR3 reads CASSVRGTGELFF. CDR3 nucleotide sequence: TGTGCCAGCAGCGTTCGGGGGACCGGGGAGCTGTTTTTT. The chain recombines TRBV9 with TRBJ2-2, with D maybe TRBD2 (6 bases). The CDR3 has 13 amino acids. Germline values: CDR1 SGDLS, CDR2 YYNGEE. The V end lost 2 bases, the J end lost 5 bases, and 7 bases lay between the germline ends.

This CDR3 is CASSQTRDSKQYF. The CDR3 nucleotides read TGTGCCAGCAGCCAAACCCGTGACAGCAAGCAGTATTTT. V usage is TRBV3-1 (or the pseudogene TRBV3-2) and J usage is TRBJ2-3; D perhaps matches TRBD1 (5 bases). The V gene lost 2 bases and the J gene lost 11 bases, with 14 bases spanning the gap. Germline CDR1 reads LGHDT; CDR2 reads YNNKEL (reference sequence). The CDR3 totals 13 residues.

This clone was detected a few times. The chain couples TRBV19 to TRBJ1-2; 7 positions agree with TRBD1. The V and J ends lost 0 bases and 6 bases, in that order; junction bases with no gene match: 10. Germline V gives CDR1 LNHDA, CDR2 SQIVND (reference sequence). The CDR3 has 16 residues. The CDR3 nucleotides are TGTGCCAGTAGTATAGATCGCCTCAGGGGGAGAGATGGCTACACCTTC. It encodes CASSIDRLRGRDGYTF. Full variable domain (outside the CDR3, taken from reference TRBV19 and TRBJ1-2): DGGITQSPKYLFRKEGQNVTLSCEQNLNHDAMYWYRQDPGQGLRLIYYSQIVNDFQKGDIAEGYSVSREKKESFPLTVTSAQKNPTAFYLCASSIDRLRGRDGYTFGSGTRLTVV.

This clone was counted only a few times. The chain couples TRBV5-4 to TRBJ2-1; no clear D. The germline V gene encodes CDR1 SGHNT and CDR2 YYREEE (reference sequence). With 0 bases removed from V and 5 bases from J, the gap between germline ends came to 15 bases. CDR3 length equals 16 residues. The CDR3 reads CASSLGVRTINNEQFF. For the CDR3, the DNA is TGTGCCAGCAGCTTGGGAGTCCGAACTATTAACAATGAGCAGTTCTTC.

The chain employs TRBV7-6 and TRBJ2-7; 8 positions match TRBD2. The ends lost 5 bases at V and 2 bases at J; junction bases unmatched: 8. The CDR3 is 15 amino acids. CDR1 is SGHVS and CDR2 is FNYEAQ in the germline V gene. For the CDR3, the DNA is TGTGCCAGCAGCCCAAAGACTAGCGCCACCTACGAGCAGTACTTC. Translation gives CASSPKTSATYEQYF.

The V call is TRBV7-9, the J call TRBJ1-3; D is undetermined. The V gene's germline CDR1 is SEHNR and CDR2 FQNEAQ (reference sequence). The V end lost 0 bases, the J end lost 0 bases, and 3 bases lay between the germline ends. The CDR3 sequence is 14 residues long. CDR3 coding DNA: TGTGCCAGCAGCTTAGCACTCTCTGGAAACACCATATATTTT. This sequence encodes CASSLALSGNTIYF. Variable domain in full (rest from reference TRBV7-9 and TRBJ1-3): DTGVSQNPRHKITKRGQNVTFRCDPISEHNRLYWYRQTLGQGPEFLTYFQNEAQLEKSRLLSDRFSAERPKGSFSTLEIQRTEQGDSAMYLCASSLALSGNTIYFGEGSWLTVV.

The rearrangement joins TRBV6-5 to TRBJ2-7; the D gene is possibly TRBD1 (5 bases). The CDR3 spans 14 residues. CDR1 is MNHEY, CDR2 SVGAGI, per germline. Trimming removed 6 bases at V and 1 base at J, with 13 bases between. CDR3 residues: CASRRQSRSYEQYF. The DNA for the CDR3 is TGTGCCAGCAGACGACAGTCACGTTCCTACGAGCAGTACTTC.

The genes are TRBV2 and TRBJ2-3, with D maybe TRBD2 (7 bases). The V gene's germline CDR1 is SNHLY and CDR2 FYNNEI. Trimming pared 7 bases from V and 2 bases from J, leaving 13 bases between. The CDR3 contains 14 residues. The CDR3 sequence is CASKGGVDTDTQYF. DNA for the CDR3: TGTGCCAGCAAGGGGGGGGTAGACACAGATACGCAGTATTTT.

The V call is TRBV18, the J call TRBJ2-5, with 10 bases aligning to TRBD1. The CDR3 extends over 14 amino acids. Germline V gene sequence: CDR1 KGHSH, CDR2 LQKENI. After removal of 1 base from V and 4 bases from J, the junction contained 0 bases not matched to a gene. The CDR3 bases are TGTGCCAGCTCACCACGGGACAGGGGAGAGACCCAGTACTTC. Residues: CASSPRDRGETQYF.

In this sample, this clone turned up a few times. The rearrangement joins TRBV10-1 to TRBJ1-1; D is possibly TRBD1 (6 bases). Trimming removed 5 bases at V and 1 base at J, with 8 bases between. Germline CDR1 and CDR2: WNHNN and SYGVQD (reference sequence). This CDR3 region has 13 residues. CDR3 bases: TGCGCCAGCAGTTCGACAGGGAACACTGAAGCTTTCTTT. Translation: CASSSTGNTEAFF.

The chain combines TRBV7-2 with TRBJ2-3; 11 bases fit TRBD2. The CDR3 totals 15 residues. Looked up from germline, CDR1 is SGHTA and CDR2 is FQGNSA. Germline trimming cut 3 bases from V and 5 bases from J; bases unmatched to any gene: 4. The CDR3 spells CASSLTSGEIDTQYF. DNA for the CDR3: TGTGCCAGCAGCTTGACTAGCGGGGAGATAGATACGCAGTATTTT.

The chain links TRBV5-1 to TRBJ2-5; 9 bases are a match to TRBD2. CDR3 size: 14 residues. The J segment lost 1 base and the V segment lost 6 bases, leaving 4 bases of the junction unmatched. Germline V lookup: CDR1 SGHRS, CDR2 YFSETQ. The CDR3 loop is CASNLAGSQETQYF. DNA of the CDR3: TGCGCCAGCAACCTAGCGGGGTCCCAAGAGACCCAGTACTTC.